Shown below are 29 T cell receptor beta chains from a single sample sequenced in a study of blood T cell repertoires in COVID-19. Method: immunoSEQ multiplex PCR; TCRdb's copy keeps in-frame clones and lacks some. This sample has about 210,000 clones, with approximately 84% found just once. The sequenced sample consisted of peripheral blood. The receptors derive from a woman aged 45-60 years with active or convalescent COVID-19.

The rearrangement joins TRBV4-1 to TRBJ1-5, with D maybe TRBD1 (6 bases). Germline CDR1 MGHRA, CDR2 YSYEKL. This CDR3 is 16 amino acids long. Between the trimmed V and J ends, which lost 1 base and 2 bases, there was a span of 12 bases. CDR3 in amino acids: CASSQGRGGGNQPQHF. The CDR3 DNA reads as TGCGCCAGCAGCCAAGGGAGGGGGGGCGGCAATCAGCCCCAGCATTTT.

V and J are TRBV5-1 and TRBJ1-6, with 8 bases aligning to TRBD1. J gave up 3 bases and V 1 base, and 0 bases lay outside the gene matches. The germline CDR1 and CDR2 sequences are SGHRS and YFSETQ. The CDR3 extends over 15 amino acids. The DNA for the CDR3 is TGCGCCAGCAGCTTGACAGGGGGCTATAATTCACCCCTCCACTTT. Its protein is CASSLTGGYNSPLHF.

Points on this clone: The same CDR3 also results from other DNA sequences found in this sample. The V and J genes are TRBV3-1 (or the pseudogene TRBV3-2) and TRBJ1-1; the D is unclear. Germline-derived CDR1 and CDR2 are LGHDT and YNNKEL (reference sequence). Trimming removed 3 bases from V and 2 bases from J, with 7 bases in between. This CDR3 has 13 residues. The chain's CDR3 is CASSHGRNTEAFF. The CDR3 DNA follows: TGTGCCAGCAGCCATGGCCGAAACACTGAAGCTTTCTTT.

CDR3: CASRALRLAEFGGEQFF. DNA for the CDR3: TGTGCCAGTAGAGCTCTACGGCTAGCGGAATTTGGGGGTGAGCAGTTCTTC. V is TRBV19 and J is TRBJ2-1; 7 positions agree with TRBD2. Germline V gene sequence: CDR1 LNHDA, CDR2 SQIVND (reference sequence). The J segment lost 9 bases and the V segment lost 6 bases, leaving 20 bases of the junction unmatched. The CDR3 consists of 17 residues.

The chain couples TRBV20-1 to TRBJ2-7; a possible D gene is TRBD1 (5 bases). V lost 7 bases to trimming and J lost 3 bases, with 10 bases between them. The germline gives CDR1 DFQATT, CDR2 SNEGSKA (reference sequence). This CDR3 contains 11 residues. The DNA of the CDR3 is TGCAGTGTATCGGACAACTACGAGCAGTACGTC. Encoded protein: CSVSDNYEQYV.

The genes are TRBV30 and TRBJ1-2; D gene ambiguous. This CDR3 contains 13 residues. V lost 2 bases to trimming and J lost 8 bases, with 15 bases between them. Germline loops: CDR1 GTSNPN, CDR2 SVGIG (reference sequence). The CDR3 protein is CAWSKSGSYGYTF. The CDR3 DNA reads TGTGCCTGGAGTAAGAGCGGATCCTACGGCTACACCTTC. The whole variable domain, remainder taken from reference TRBV30 and TRBJ1-2, is SQTIHQWPATLVQPVGSPLSLECTVEGTSNPNLYWYRQAAGRGLQLLFYSVGIGQISSEVPQNLSASRPQDRQFILSSKKLLLSDSGFYLCAWSKSGSYGYTFGSGTRLTVV.

This clone has just one count. The DNA of the CDR3 is TGTGCCAGCAGGTATTACAGGGATTTGAACACTGAAGCTTTCTTT. Amino acid sequence: CASRYYRDLNTEAFF. V and J are TRBV6-5 and TRBJ1-1; D may be TRBD1 (6 bases). The CDR3 covers 15 residues. V was clipped by 6 bases and J by 0 bases, with 14 bases between them. From germline, CDR1 is MNHEY and CDR2 SVGAGI.

This chain uses TRBV5-8 with TRBJ1-1, with D uncertain. Germline CDR1 and CDR2: SGHTS and YDEGEE. The CDR3 loop spans 13 amino acids. The V and J ends lost 0 bases and 4 bases respectively, with 7 bases between them. The CDR3 here is CASSLERGTEAFF. The DNA of the CDR3 is TGTGCCAGCAGCTTGGAAAGAGGCACTGAAGCTTTCTTT.

V and J are TRBV5-1 and TRBJ1-6, with TRBD1 matching over 7 bases. The CDR3 extends over 15 amino acids. Germline lookup yields CDR1 SGHRS and CDR2 YFSETQ. Trimming took 0 bases from V and 8 from J; bases not matched to a gene: 5. CDR3 residues: CASSLGITGDSPLHF. The CDR3 DNA is TGCGCCAGCAGCTTGGGTATTACAGGGGATTCACCCCTCCACTTT.

This clone was observed once. This sample includes further DNA sequences coding for the same CDR3. The chain joins TRBV28 to TRBJ2-3; D is unresolved. The ends were cut back, 6 bases at V and 5 bases at J, with 9 bases in the middle. This CDR3 has 12 amino acids. Germline V CDR1 and CDR2: MDHEN, SYDVKM. The CDR3 protein is CASSYRVDTQYF. Written as DNA, the CDR3 is TGTGCCAGCAGCTACCGCGTAGATACGCAGTATTTT.

This chain connects TRBV2 to TRBJ2-3; 14 nucleotides match TRBD2. This CDR3 comprises 16 residues. CDR1 and CDR2 (germline): SNHLY, FYNNEI. Germline trimming cut 5 bases from V and 2 bases from J; bases unmatched to any gene: 3. The CDR3 bases are TGTGCCAGCAGTCAGACTAGCGGGAGGGTCACAGATACGCAGTATTTT. Residues: CASSQTSGRVTDTQYF. The full variable domain, with the rest looked up from reference TRBV2 and TRBJ2-3, is EPEVTQTPSHQVTQMGQEVILRCVPISNHLYFYWYRQILGQKVEFLVSFYNNEISEKSEIFDDQFSVERPDGSNFTLKIRSTKLEDSAMYFCASSQTSGRVTDTQYFGPGTRLTVL.

The chain employs TRBV6-5 and TRBJ1-6; D gene ambiguous. V was pared by 4 bases and J by 7 bases, with 11 bases between. Germline CDR1 MNHEY, CDR2 SVGAGI. This CDR3 comprises 14 residues. The CDR3 spells CASSLEIRNSPLHF. The DNA for the CDR3 is TGTGCCAGCAGTTTGGAGATTCGGAATTCACCCCTCCACTTT.

This chain links TRBV29-1 with TRBJ2-7, with D unresolved. Trimming cost V 2 bases and J 2 bases, with 7 bases left between them. The CDR3 length is 12 residues. Germline V CDR1 and CDR2: SQVTM, ANQGSEA. CDR3 sequence (DNA): TGCAGCGTTGAACGGCAGGCCTACGAGCAGTACTTC. Its protein is CSVERQAYEQYF.

Here the CDR3 DNA reads TGCGCCAGCAGCCAAGATACAGGGAATAATTCACCCCTCCACTTT. Amino acids: CASSQDTGNNSPLHF. This chain connects TRBV4-1 to TRBJ1-6; weak D call: TRBD1 (6 bases). V was shortened by 0 bases and J by 5 bases, with 8 bases between the two germline ends. Per germline, CDR1 MGHRA and CDR2 YSYEKL. The CDR3 totals 15 residues.

V and J are TRBV5-1 and TRBJ1-5; D is perhaps TRBD1 (6 bases). Trimming cost V 9 bases and J 3 bases, with 16 bases left between them. Germline V gene sequence: CDR1 SGHRS, CDR2 YFSETQ. This CDR3 has 14 residues. In DNA form, the CDR3 reads TGCGCCATCCTCGCTCAGGGGCCCAATCAGCCCCAGCATTTT. Translating it yields CAILAQGPNQPQHF.

This chain links TRBV3-1 (or the pseudogene TRBV3-2) with TRBJ2-4; 13 bases align to TRBD2. CDR1 is LGHDT and CDR2 is YNNKEL in the germline V gene (reference sequence). This CDR3 has 20 amino acids. V shed 4 bases and J 0 bases; nucleotides not matched to a gene: 12. The CDR3 here is CASSLKIPLAGGLAKNIQYF. CDR3 nucleotide sequence: TGTGCCAGCAGCCTCAAGATCCCACTAGCGGGAGGGCTAGCCAAAAACATTCAGTACTTC.

This rearrangement joins TRBV4-2 to TRBJ2-2, with 7 bases identical to TRBD1. CDR3 size: 15 residues. CDR1 is LGHNA, CDR2 YNFKEQ, per germline. The ends lost 1 base at V and 6 bases at J; junction bases unmatched: 5. CDR3 sequence reads: CASSQGTGGAGELFF. DNA of the CDR3: TGTGCCAGCAGCCAAGGGACAGGTGGGGCCGGGGAGCTGTTTTTT.

V usage is TRBV29-1 and J usage is TRBJ1-2; D possibly corresponds to TRBD1 (5 bases). The CDR3 consists of 13 residues. Germline lookup yields CDR1 SQVTM and CDR2 ANQGSEA. V gave up 7 bases and J gave up 4 bases, with 16 bases separating them. CDR3 DNA sequence: TGCAGCGCCGAGCCCAGGGAACGCTATGGCTACACCTTC. This gives the protein CSAEPRERYGYTF.

There are a few counts of this clone. The rearrangement uses TRBV2 and TRBJ1-6, with D unresolved. Germline V lookup: CDR1 SNHLY, CDR2 FYNNEI. There are 14 residues in the CDR3. V was trimmed by 4 bases and J by 8 bases, leaving 12 bases between them. This CDR3 is CASSADGYDSPLHF. CDR3 DNA: TGTGCCAGCAGTGCCGACGGGTACGATTCACCCCTCCACTTT.

The V call is TRBV15, the J call TRBJ1-1; 8 nucleotides match TRBD1. Germline CDR1 and CDR2: LNHNV and YYDKDF (reference sequence). J lost 7 bases, V lost 0 bases, and 4 bases had no gene match. The CDR3 length is 14 residues. CDR3 sequence reads: CATSRDQQGVEAFF. In nucleotides, the CDR3 is TGTGCCACCAGCAGAGATCAACAGGGGGTTGAAGCTTTCTTT. The variable domain in full, with the rest retrieved from reference TRBV15 and TRBJ1-1, is DAMVIQNPRYQVTQFGKPVTLSCSQTLNHNVMYWYQQKSSQAPKLLFHYYDKDFNNEADTPDNFQSRRPNTSFCFLDIRSPGLGDTAMYLCATSRDQQGVEAFFGQGTRLTVV.

V and J are TRBV28 and TRBJ1-5; possible D gene TRBD1, 5 bases. Germline CDR1 and CDR2: MDHEN and SYDVKM. The CDR3 has 15 residues. Trimming removed 3 bases at V and 0 bases at J, with 9 bases between. CDR3 residues: CASSFGGYSNQPQHF. The CDR3 bases are TGTGCCAGCAGTTTCGGGGGGTATAGCAATCAGCCCCAGCATTTT.

J is TRBJ2-6 and V is TRBV9, with D unresolved. This CDR3 region has 16 residues. Germline V gives CDR1 SGDLS, CDR2 YYNGEE. Trimming took off 4 bases at V and 3 bases at J, with 14 bases between the two ends. The CDR3 nucleotides are TGTGCCAGCAGCTCCCGCCCGGGTATTGGGGCCAACGTCCTGACTTTC. Its translation: CASSSRPGIGANVLTF.

The chain uses TRBV3-1 (or the pseudogene TRBV3-2) and TRBJ2-7; 13 nucleotides align to TRBD2. Per the germline V gene, CDR1 is LGHDT and CDR2 is YNNKEL (reference sequence). This CDR3 has 15 amino acids. V shed 3 bases and J 6 bases; nucleotides not matched to a gene: 5. CDR3 sequence (DNA): TGTGCCAGCAGCCAGGCCGGGACTAGCGGGACCGAGCAGTACTTC. Translation gives CASSQAGTSGTEQYF.

This clone was seen only once. The chain is built from TRBV27 and TRBJ2-1; 9 bases align to TRBD1. Germline trimming cut 7 bases from V and 6 bases from J; bases unmatched to any gene: 7. CDR1 is MNHEY, CDR2 SMNVEV, per germline (reference sequence). CDR3 length equals 14 residues. The CDR3 protein is CASKGQGNINEQFF. For the CDR3, the DNA is TGTGCCAGCAAGGGACAGGGAAATATCAATGAGCAGTTCTTC.

V usage is TRBV28 and J usage is TRBJ1-2; D not certain. V gave up 5 bases and J gave up 3 bases, with 16 bases separating them. This CDR3 region has 15 residues. The germline gives CDR1 MDHEN, CDR2 SYDVKM. The CDR3 DNA reads TGTGCCAGCAGTCCACGATCCAGTGGTTACTATGGCTACACCTTC. Translated: CASSPRSSGYYGYTF.

The chain is built from TRBV11-2 and TRBJ1-6; D perhaps matches TRBD1 (5 bases). Germline CDR1 reads SGHAT; CDR2 reads FQNNGV. CDR3 size: 15 residues. Deletions cut 4 bases from V and 9 bases from J, with 16 bases between. The CDR3 reads CASSSAGSVGSPLHF. In DNA form, the CDR3 reads TGTGCCAGCAGCTCAGCAGGGTCAGTGGGTTCACCCCTCCACTTT.

The chain uses TRBV18 and TRBJ1-6; D is uncertain. The CDR3 runs 16 residues. Germline-derived CDR1 and CDR2 are KGHSH and LQKENI. V lost 2 bases and J lost 0, with 8 bases in between. The CDR3 DNA sequence: TGTGCCAGCTCACCAATCAAGAGCTCCTATAATTCACCCCTCCACTTT. This sequence encodes CASSPIKSSYNSPLHF.

V gene TRBV7-2 combines with J gene TRBJ1-2, with a tentative D call TRBD1 (6 bases). The V end was cut by 5 bases, the J end by 6 bases, with 19 bases between. The CDR3 is 15 residues long. In germline, CDR1 is SGHTA, CDR2 FQGNSA. The CDR3 nucleotides read TGTGCCAGCAGCGCCTACAGGGAAAGGGGAGATGGCTACACCTTC. This codes for CASSAYRERGDGYTF.

CDR3 in DNA: TGTGCCAGCAGCTTGGAGGGGCGGGAGCAGTACGTC. This encodes CASSLEGREQYV. This chain joins TRBV11-2 and TRBJ2-7; D is perhaps TRBD2 (6 bases). Germline loops: CDR1 SGHAT, CDR2 FQNNGV. The CDR3 length is 12 residues. The V end lost 3 bases, the J end lost 7 bases, and 10 bases lay between the germline ends.